The next 3 T cell receptor beta chains were all read from a single sample in a study of T-cell reconstitution after alpha-beta-depleted transplantation in children. Unique molecular identifiers were built into the TCRbeta library. TCRdb analysed the PCR reads with MiXCR anew, one entry per CDR3 protein. The sample consists of around 800,000 distinct CDR3 sequences, about 15% of them appearing once. The sequences come from PBMCs, mostly from graft donor cells, collected 360 days after TCRalphabeta/CD19-depleted stem cell transplant. The receptors derive from a male patient younger than 18 who had a stem cell transplant for acute lymphoblastic leukemia, so the T cells may come from the graft donor.

The rearrangement joins TRBV2 to TRBJ2-2; D uncertain. Germline-derived CDR1 and CDR2 are SNHLY and FYNNEI. Trimming stripped 3 bases from V and 7 bases from J, with 12 bases between. The CDR3 spans 14 residues. CDR3 loop: CASSDTRTGGELFF. Written as DNA, the CDR3 is TGTGCCAGCAGTGATACCCGAACGGGCGGGGAGCTGTTTTTT.

This clonotype was counted between two and nine times. V and J are TRBV6-4 and TRBJ1-1, with no clear D. This CDR3 is built from 15 residues. In germline, CDR1 is MRHNA, CDR2 SNTAGT. V was clipped by 4 bases and J by 1 base, with 13 bases between them. CDR3 bases: TGTGCCAGCAGTGCCCCCCACGGCGGGAACACTGAAGCTTTCTTT. It codes for CASSAPHGGNTEAFF.

This chain connects TRBV20-1 to TRBJ2-7; D might be TRBD1 or TRBD2, each matching 5 bases. Germline V lookup: CDR1 DFQATT, CDR2 SNEGSKA (reference sequence). Trimming shortened V by 2 bases and J by 0 bases, and 8 bases separated the two germline ends. This CDR3 contains 13 residues. CDR3 sequence (DNA): TGCAGTGCTAGACCCGGGACCTCCTACGAGCAGTACTTC. Translated, it gives CSARPGTSYEQYF.